A selection of T cell receptor beta chains follows, all from one sample in a study of blood T cell repertoires in COVID-19. Some clones are missing from TCRdb's copy, which holds only in-frame ones; the method was immunoSEQ multiplex PCR. The sample comprises about 150,000 clones, around 82% of which are singletons, and about 15% rests with the top ten. The specimen was peripheral blood. The receptors derive from a human donor with acute or convalescent COVID-19. The donor label of this sample is uncertain. Each CDR3 is given without its conserved first and last residue. Fields, in order: V gene, clone size, J gene, CDR3 length, CDR3 protein. Not every row has a clone size; where given, it reads once, few, many or a size class.

TRBV2	.	TRBJ2-3	17	ASSEGFGQGPSNTDTQY
TRBV5-1	few	TRBJ2-5	13	ASSSTGFMTETQY
TRBV6-2/TRBV6-3	.	TRBJ1-5	13	ASSPRTGVFQPQH
TRBV6-2/TRBV6-3	.	TRBJ2-5	14	ASSSLIQGDQETQY
TRBV30	.	TRBJ1-4	10	AWSRPGEKLF
TRBV19	.	TRBJ2-3	14	ASSISQGSSTDTQY
TRBV7-9	.	TRBJ1-1	12	ASRPQGLVSEAF
TRBV2	.	TRBJ1-1	13	ASSNLAVRNTEAF
TRBV7-2	once	TRBJ1-1	9	ASTYHYEAF
TRBV29-1	once	TRBJ2-3	12	SVEGTAPADTQY
TRBV7-2	.	TRBJ2-7	11	ASSLNFNYEQY
TRBV19	.	TRBJ1-2	13	ASSEPRGYNYGYT
TRBV7-3	.	TRBJ1-1	10	ASSHGQGQAF
TRBV5-1	.	TRBJ2-1	13	ASSSLAGGLNEQF
TRBV6-5	.	TRBJ2-5	14	ASSSTGLAAQETQY
TRBV7-9	few	TRBJ1-2	10	ASSLTQGHIL
TRBV9	.	TRBJ2-3	16	ASSLGTSGVTSTDTQY
TRBV1	.	TRBJ2-7	15	TSSQDPLGTGTYEQY
TRBV5-1	.	TRBJ2-1	14	ASSPSGTSVINEQF
TRBV6-2/TRBV6-3	.	TRBJ2-7	13	ASRPLAGGPGEQY
TRBV29-1	.	TRBJ1-1	15	SVGPRTETGGNTEAF
TRBV4-1	.	TRBJ2-7	12	ASRVTGGTYEQY
TRBV18	.	TRBJ1-1	9	ASVQDTEAF
TRBV12-5	.	TRBJ1-2	12	ASGMGQGVGGYT
TRBV6-5	.	TRBJ1-5	12	ASRRDSENQPQH
TRBV20-1	.	TRBJ2-7	15	SASGLAGDVAPHEQY
TRBV6-6	.	TRBJ1-1	12	ASRMGRGSAEAF
TRBV4-2	.	TRBJ2-5	17	ASSQDVLGEPYPQETQY
TRBV7-2	.	TRBJ2-5	14	ASSFRGNLIQETQY
TRBV12-3/TRBV12-4	.	TRBJ2-5	11	ATSKNNKETQY
TRBV19	.	TRBJ1-2	12	ASSIETGQNGYT
TRBV2	.	TRBJ1-1	12	ASSVNWRDTEAF
TRBV30	.	TRBJ1-2	15	AWNPPPPTARNYGYT
TRBV6-5	many	TRBJ1-6	12	ASRPRGEGSPLH
TRBV9	.	TRBJ2-3	16	ASSGAPNGTGPTDTQY
TRBV6-6	.	TRBJ1-5	11	ASTARRDQPQH
TRBV27	.	TRBJ2-2	13	ASSFTQGLAGELF
TRBV19	.	TRBJ2-1	14	ASSISDTLVYNEQF
TRBV2	.	TRBJ1-4	14	ASRDGWTARTEKLF
TRBV19	.	TRBJ1-2	14	ASSRDRGPENYGYT
TRBV20-1	.	TRBJ2-7	11	SATDREGYEQY
TRBV6-5	few	TRBJ1-5	13	ASKPSGQVNQPQH
TRBV7-8	once	TRBJ2-1	13	ASSLAGGDYNEQF
TRBV19	few	TRBJ1-4	11	ASSNTGNEKLF
TRBV10-1	.	TRBJ1-1	12	ASSETQGVTEAF
TRBV5-4	.	TRBJ1-1	10	ASSSRGPEAF
TRBV3-1/TRBV3-2	.	TRBJ2-2	13	ASSQDPLAAGELF